This T cell receptor beta chain was captured in a study of cytomegalovirus exposure and HLA in healthy donors. Findings of the study overall: Versus the approximately 670-donor mean, an Asian-associated ancestry cluster reportedly showed fewer N-insertions in a later analysis.

The primer mix had 60 Vbeta and 13 Jbeta primers. Libraries were prepared by immunoSEQ multiplex PCR; TCRdb keeps only in-frame clonotypes and omits some of them. This table holds about 150,000 clones, 65% to 75% found once. On this clone: Its antigen remains unknown.

Material for sequencing was PBMCs. The TCR sequence derives from a man aged 25 to 40 in good health and CMV-seronegative.

The CDR3 protein is CSARADYEQYF. Here the CDR3 DNA reads TGCAGTGCTAGGGCTGACTACGAGCAGTACTTC. The V call is TRBV20-1, the J call TRBJ2-7; D is unclear. The V end lost 3 bases, the J end lost 3 bases, and 6 bases lay between the germline ends. The CDR3 contains 11 residues. Germline V gene data show CDR1 as DFQATT and CDR2 as SNEGSKA (reference sequence).